The 17 T cell receptor beta chains given below trace back to one sample, sequenced in a study of cytomegalovirus exposure and HLA in healthy donors. The PCR had 60 Vbeta and 13 Jbeta primers. Clones were sequenced by immunoSEQ multiplex PCR, and TCRdb holds only the in-frame ones, with some missing. The repertoire consists of roughly 290,000 clones, with roughly 89% occurring once and the leading ten covering less than 2.5%. The sequencing input was PBMCs. Source of these receptors: a woman aged 18-29 years in good health and CMV-seronegative.

This clone was observed a few times. The chain links TRBV7-9 to TRBJ2-3; 7 positions match TRBD1. The germline V gene encodes CDR1 SEHNR and CDR2 FQNEAQ (reference sequence). After removal of 6 bases from V and 5 bases from J, the junction contained 5 bases not matched to a gene. CDR3 length: 13 residues. This CDR3 is CASRVSGGDTQYF. CDR3 bases: TGTGCCAGCAGAGTTTCAGGGGGAGATACGCAGTATTTT.

This clone was detected a few times. The chain couples TRBV19 to TRBJ2-7, with D perhaps matching TRBD1 (5 bases). The germline CDR1 and CDR2 sequences are LNHDA and SQIVND (reference sequence). CDR3 length equals 15 residues. V dropped 5 bases and J dropped 2 bases, with 16 bases sitting between them. CDR3 DNA sequence: TGTGCCAGTAGTGTAGGCCAGGGAATGGCCTACGAGCAGTACTTC. Translation: CASSVGQGMAYEQYF. Full variable domain (outside the CDR3, taken from reference TRBV19 and TRBJ2-7): DGGITQSPKYLFRKEGQNVTLSCEQNLNHDAMYWYRQDPGQGLRLIYYSQIVNDFQKGDIAEGYSVSREKKESFPLTVTSAQKNPTAFYLCASSVGQGMAYEQYFGPGTRLTVT.

The J gene is TRBJ1-2, the V gene TRBV5-6; TRBD1 agrees at 10 bases. Germline-derived CDR1 and CDR2 are SGHDT and YYEEEE. The J segment lost 1 base and the V segment lost 4 bases, leaving 7 bases of the junction unmatched. The CDR3 spans 16 residues. CDR3 bases: TGTGCCAGCAGCCTGACAGGGGGCTCATATAACTATGGCTACACCTTC. This sequence encodes CASSLTGGSYNYGYTF.

The chain has TRBV9 and TRBJ1-3; the D is unclear. Germline V lookup: CDR1 SGDLS, CDR2 YYNGEE. V gave up 0 bases and J gave up 2 bases, with 15 bases separating them. This CDR3 has 17 amino acids. CDR3 bases: TGTGCCAGCAGCGTAGTAGATCGGGGAATAGCTGGAAACACCATATATTTT. Translation: CASSVVDRGIAGNTIYF.

A few counts support this clone. The chain employs TRBV2 and TRBJ2-7; 9 positions match TRBD2. The CDR3 loop spans 14 amino acids. Germline V CDR1 and CDR2: SNHLY, FYNNEI. V lost 4 bases, J lost 1 base, and 2 bases stayed unmatched. The CDR3 spells CASSASGASYEQYF. CDR3 sequence (DNA): TGTGCCAGCAGTGCTAGCGGGGCTTCCTACGAGCAGTACTTC.

This chain joins TRBV5-8 and TRBJ1-2; 7 bases match TRBD1. CDR3 size: 14 residues. Trimming cost V 10 bases and J 7 bases; bases outside gene matches: 16. Germline V CDR1 and CDR2: SGHTS, YDEGEE. CDR3 amino acids: CACELGTVVFGYTF. CDR3 in DNA: TGTGCCTGCGAACTAGGGACAGTCGTATTTGGCTACACCTTC.

The chain recombines TRBV4-1 with TRBJ1-2; 7 bases are a match to TRBD1. CDR3 length: 18 amino acids. Germline CDR1 MGHRA, CDR2 YSYEKL. V gave up 0 bases and J gave up 7 bases; unmatched junction bases: 17. CDR3 nucleotides: TGCGCCAGCAGCCAAGATCAGGCCGGGACAGACCTAACCTCTGGCTACACCTTC. Translating gives CASSQDQAGTDLTSGYTF.

The chain uses TRBV5-4 and TRBJ1-2; 9 nucleotides match TRBD1. The V gene's germline CDR1 is SGHNT and CDR2 YYREEE (reference sequence). The CDR3 length is 14 residues. V dropped 5 bases and J dropped 1; count of bases not matched to a gene: 3. The CDR3 region has the DNA TGTGCCAGCAGGCCGGGACAGGGTAACTATGGCTACACCTTC. It codes for CASRPGQGNYGYTF.

The chain employs TRBV28 and TRBJ1-4, with D hard to call. V was clipped by 5 bases and J by 6 bases, with 16 bases between them. Germline V gene sequence: CDR1 MDHEN, CDR2 SYDVKM. The CDR3 is made up of 15 amino acids. As DNA, the CDR3 is TGTGCCAGCAGTGCCTCAGGCGTGGGAGATGAAAAACTGTTTTTT. Its protein product is CASSASGVGDEKLFF.

V and J are TRBV7-6 and TRBJ1-4, with no clear D. Germline assignment: CDR1 SGHVS and CDR2 FNYEAQ. The CDR3 is 14 residues long. Between the trimmed V and J ends, which lost 2 bases and 2 bases, there was a span of 6 bases. CDR3 residues: CASSLTATNEKLFF. The CDR3 nucleotides read TGTGCCAGCAGCTTAACAGCCACTAATGAAAAACTGTTTTTT. The whole variable domain, remainder taken from reference TRBV7-6 and TRBJ1-4, is GAGVSQSPRYKVTKRGQDVALRCDPISGHVSLYWYRQALGQGPEFLTYFNYEAQQDKSGLPNDRFSAERPEGSISTLTIQRTEQRDSAMYRCASSLTATNEKLFFGSGTQLSVL.

This clone came up a few times. The chain couples TRBV18 to TRBJ1-1, with D perhaps TRBD1 (6 bases). This CDR3 contains 15 residues. Germline values: CDR1 KGHSH, CDR2 LQKENI. V was cut by 3 bases and J by 0 bases, with 11 bases left in between. CDR3 sequence (DNA): TGTGCCAGCTCACCGCAAACAGGGCTGAACACTGAAGCTTTCTTT. Amino acids: CASSPQTGLNTEAFF. The full variable domain, completed using reference TRBV18 and TRBJ1-1, is NAGVMQNPRHLVRRRGQEARLRCSPMKGHSHVYWYRQLPEEGLKFMVYLQKENIIDESGMPKERFSAEFPKEGPSILRIQQVVRGDSAAYFCASSPQTGLNTEAFFGQGTRLTVV.

The CDR3 here is CASSTVNSYTEAFF. The CDR3 coding sequence is TGTGCCAGCAGCACGGTGAACTCCTACACTGAAGCTTTCTTT. The rearrangement joins TRBV7-9 to TRBJ1-1; no reliable D call. The germline V gene encodes CDR1 SEHNR and CDR2 FQNEAQ (reference sequence). Trimming took 5 bases from V and 3 from J, leaving 13 bases between them. This CDR3 is 14 amino acids long.

This chain links TRBV19 with TRBJ1-1; D unclear. From germline, CDR1 is LNHDA and CDR2 SQIVND (reference sequence). This CDR3 spans 14 amino acids. V was shortened by 7 bases and J by 5 bases, with 17 bases between the two germline ends. CDR3 region: CASTPTVVRTEAFF. Written as DNA, the CDR3 is TGTGCCAGTACCCCTACAGTGGTAAGGACTGAAGCTTTCTTT.

The J gene is TRBJ2-5, the V gene TRBV4-2; TRBD2 aligns across 8 bases. The end of the DNA fits TRBJ2-7 better, so the J call may be wrong. The CDR3 covers 16 residues. From germline, CDR1 is LGHNA and CDR2 YNFKEQ. The CDR3 here is CASTPVDGGGTYEQYF. In DNA form, the CDR3 reads TGTGCCAGCACCCCGGTGGACGGGGGGGGTACCTACGAGCAGTACTTC.

This chain links TRBV5-1 with TRBJ2-5; 8 nucleotides line up with TRBD2. Germline CDR1 SGHRS, CDR2 YFSETQ. The CDR3 runs to 14 residues. J gave up 3 bases and V 2 bases, and 3 bases lay outside the gene matches. CDR3 residues: CASSLERGKETQYF. The CDR3 DNA sequence: TGCGCCAGCAGCTTAGAGCGGGGGAAAGAGACCCAGTACTTC.

As for this clone: The sample holds other DNA sequences that translate to the same CDR3. V usage is TRBV19 and J usage is TRBJ2-6, with 8 positions matching TRBD1. V gave up 7 bases and J gave up 2 bases; unmatched junction bases: 4. Germline assignment: CDR1 LNHDA and CDR2 SQIVND (reference sequence). CDR3 length equals 15 residues. CDR3 in DNA: TGTGCCAGTACCCTGGACAGGGCTGGGGCCAACGTCCTGACTTTC. Encoded protein: CASTLDRAGANVLTF.

The chain joins TRBV9 to TRBJ2-1; 9 nucleotides align to TRBD1. The germline V gene encodes CDR1 SGDLS and CDR2 YYNGEE. The CDR3 length is 19 residues. J was trimmed by 5 bases and V by 4 bases; bases with no gene match: 19. CDR3 amino acids: CASSSSVEIRTGAHNEQFF. CDR3 nucleotides: TGTGCCAGCAGCTCCTCGGTTGAGATTAGGACAGGGGCGCACAATGAGCAGTTCTTC.